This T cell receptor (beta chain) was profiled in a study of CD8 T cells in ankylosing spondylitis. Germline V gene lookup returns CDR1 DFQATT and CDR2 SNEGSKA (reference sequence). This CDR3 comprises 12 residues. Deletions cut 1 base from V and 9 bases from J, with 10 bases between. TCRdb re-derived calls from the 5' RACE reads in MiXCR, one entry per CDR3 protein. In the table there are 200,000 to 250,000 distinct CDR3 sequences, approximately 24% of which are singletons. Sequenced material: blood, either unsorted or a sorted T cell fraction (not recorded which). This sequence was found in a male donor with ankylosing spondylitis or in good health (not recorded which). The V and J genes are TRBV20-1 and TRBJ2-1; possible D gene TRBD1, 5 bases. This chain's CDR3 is CSARAQGGEQFF. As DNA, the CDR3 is TGCAGTGCTAGAGCCCAGGGCGGTGAGCAGTTCTTC.